This T cell receptor beta chain derives from a study of cytomegalovirus exposure and HLA in healthy donors. Turning to this clone: Its specificity is unknown.

Study-wide findings and caveats: The study designated 150 to 200 TCR beta chains cytomegalovirus-associated. First-cohort TCR clusters tended to co-occur in the 130 or so validation repertoires, a later analysis found.

The method was immunoSEQ multiplex PCR; TCRdb's version includes in-frame clones alone and lacks a portion of them. The sample records approximately 210,000 clones, roughly 88% being singletons. The CDR3 totals 16 residues. Germline V CDR1 and CDR2: MNHEY, SMNVEV (reference sequence). Losses at the gene ends were 4 bases for V and 1 base for J; bases not matched to a gene: 4. The sequence was obtained from a woman under 30 in good health and CMV-seronegative. This chain uses TRBV27 with TRBJ2-2; 9 positions agree with TRBD2. Sequencing was performed on PBMCs. The CDR3 DNA reads TGTGCCAGCAGTTACTTTAGCGGGGGGAACACCGGGGAGCTGTTTTTT. Its translation: CASSYFSGGNTGELFF.